The 20 T cell receptor beta chains below come from one sample, sequenced in a study of blood T cell repertoires in COVID-19. Profiling relied on immunoSEQ multiplex PCR, and the TCRdb table lists in-frame clones only, not all of them. Seen here are fewer than 60,000 clones, about 82% observed once, and the top ten hold approximately 14%. Sequencing was performed on peripheral blood. These receptors were collected from a human donor in a cohort sampled during active COVID-19.

J is TRBJ1-6 and V is TRBV6-6; D is unclear. The CDR3 contains 13 residues. Trimming removed 2 bases from V and 6 bases from J, with 5 bases in between. The germline gives CDR1 MNHNY, CDR2 SVGAGI (reference sequence). Written as DNA, the CDR3 is TGTGCCAGCAGTTACGACATTAATTCACCCCTCCACTTT. This translates into CASSYDINSPLHF.

The genes are TRBV21-1 and TRBJ2-2; the table calls TRBD1, which could not be checked here. TRBV21-1 corresponds to a pseudogene. The length of the CDR3 is 15 residues. DNA of the CDR3: TGTGCCAGCAGCACGGACAGGGGAGGCACCGGGGAGCTGTTTTTT. Translated: CASSTDRGGTGELFF.

The V call is TRBV27, the J call TRBJ1-2, with 7 positions matching TRBD1. The V gene's germline CDR1 is MNHEY and CDR2 SMNVEV (reference sequence). The J segment lost 5 bases and the V segment lost 11 bases, leaving 23 bases of the junction unmatched. The CDR3 contains 17 residues. DNA of the CDR3: TGTGCCGCCCTCAAGGGGGCGCGGCGATCCGAGGAGTATGGCTACACCTTC. Protein: CAALKGARRSEEYGYTF.

The V and J genes are TRBV7-2 and TRBJ2-3, with 14 bases matching TRBD2. CDR3 length equals 18 residues. The trim removed 1 base at V and 7 bases at J, leaving 10 bases unmatched. In germline, CDR1 is SGHTA, CDR2 FQGNSA. The CDR3 here is CASSLEGSGTSGSYTQYF. In nucleotides, the CDR3 is TGTGCCAGCAGCTTAGAGGGCTCGGGGACTAGCGGGAGCTATACGCAGTATTTT. The full variable domain, completed using reference TRBV7-2 and TRBJ2-3, is GAGVSQSPSNKVTEKGKDVELRCDPISGHTALYWYRQSLGQGLEFLIYFQGNSAPDKSGLPSDRFSAERTGGSVSTLTIQRTQQEDSAVYLCASSLEGSGTSGSYTQYFGPGTRLTVL.

The chain employs TRBV4-2 and TRBJ1-2, with no clear D. Between the trimmed V and J ends, which lost 2 bases and 2 bases, there was a span of 9 bases. Germline V gene lookup returns CDR1 LGHNA and CDR2 YNFKEQ. CDR3 length equals 14 residues. The CDR3 DNA sequence: TGTGCCAGCAGCCAACCTGGAGCCAACTATGGCTACACCTTC. This encodes CASSQPGANYGYTF.

The gene calls are TRBV27 and TRBJ2-3; D may be TRBD1 (6 bases). Germline V CDR1 and CDR2: MNHEY, SMNVEV (reference sequence). The CDR3 extends over 14 amino acids. Trimming cost V 7 bases and J 1 base, with 12 bases left between them. CDR3 DNA sequence: TGTGCCAGCACCGTGACAGGAGGCACAGATACGCAGTATTTT. This gives the protein CASTVTGGTDTQYF.

The V gene is TRBV15, the J gene TRBJ1-1; D gene unclear. Per the germline V gene, CDR1 is LNHNV and CDR2 is YYDKDF (reference sequence). The CDR3 length is 13 residues. Trimming removed 0 bases from V and 7 bases from J, with 9 bases in between. The CDR3 region has the DNA TGTGCCACCAGCAGAGATCAGGCAGGTGAAGCTTTCTTT. Translated: CATSRDQAGEAFF.

This rearrangement joins TRBV30 to TRBJ1-5, with TRBD1 identical over 8 bases. Germline-derived CDR1 and CDR2 are GTSNPN and SVGIG (reference sequence). The CDR3 is made up of 14 amino acids. V was pared by 3 bases and J by 5 bases, with 6 bases of the junction left unmatched. The CDR3 protein is CAWRGTGGYQPQHF. The CDR3 DNA is TGTGCCTGGAGGGGGACAGGAGGATATCAGCCCCAGCATTTT.

This clone is medium-sized in the sample. This chain connects TRBV9 to TRBJ2-2; tentative D call: TRBD2 (5 bases). CDR3 length: 16 residues. V was cut by 5 bases and J by 3 bases, with 17 bases left in between. Per germline, CDR1 SGDLS and CDR2 YYNGEE. The CDR3 bases are TGTGCCAGCAGGCCCTATGAGGGTGGGGACACCGGGGAGCTGTTTTTT. Amino acids: CASRPYEGGDTGELFF.

This clone showed up just once. This chain connects TRBV27 to TRBJ2-7; 7 bases are shared with TRBD2. The CDR3 extends over 15 amino acids. The germline V gene encodes CDR1 MNHEY and CDR2 SMNVEV (reference sequence). V trimming: 0 bases; J trimming: 2 bases; junction bases outside the gene matches: 4. The CDR3 here is CASSLSGGTPYEQYF. CDR3 DNA: TGTGCCAGCAGTTTATCGGGAGGGACCCCCTACGAGCAGTACTTC.

This clone was detected a few times. The rearrangement uses TRBV19 and TRBJ2-1, with D possibly TRBD2 on 6 matching bases. Trimming stripped 1 base from V and 8 bases from J, with 9 bases between. Germline V gene lookup returns CDR1 LNHDA and CDR2 SQIVND (reference sequence). This CDR3 contains 13 residues. The CDR3: CASSIGGEDEQFF. CDR3 nucleotides: TGTGCCAGTAGTATAGGGGGGGAGGATGAGCAGTTCTTC.

The chain couples TRBV7-8 to TRBJ2-1; 7 nucleotides align to TRBD2. The V and J ends lost 5 bases and 5 bases, in that order; junction bases with no gene match: 6. The CDR3 is 14 amino acids. CDR1 SGHVS and CDR2 FQNEAQ come from the germline V gene. The CDR3 sequence is CASSHRDYNNEQFF. The CDR3 DNA reads as TGTGCCAGCAGCCACCGGGACTATAACAATGAGCAGTTCTTC.

The rearrangement links TRBV6-5 to TRBJ2-7; TRBD2 agrees at 8 bases. CDR1 MNHEY and CDR2 SVGAGI come from the germline V gene. V shed 9 bases and J 0 bases; nucleotides not matched to a gene: 10. This CDR3 is built from 15 residues. The CDR3 here is CASRLALLSSYEQYF. In DNA form, the CDR3 reads TGTGCCAGTCGACTAGCGTTGCTCAGCTCCTACGAGCAGTACTTC.

V is TRBV10-1 and J is TRBJ2-5; D is unresolved. CDR1 and CDR2 (germline): WNHNN, SYGVQD (reference sequence). This CDR3 has 9 amino acids. V gave up 3 bases and J gave up 13 bases, with 6 bases separating them. This CDR3 is CASSDNRYF. DNA of the CDR3: TGCGCCAGCAGTGATAATCGGTACTTC.

The J gene is TRBJ2-3, the V gene TRBV9; 12 bases fit TRBD2. Trimming at V came to 4 bases and at J to 2 bases, leaving 8 bases not matched to a gene. This CDR3 spans 17 amino acids. Germline CDR1 SGDLS, CDR2 YYNGEE. The CDR3, as DNA: TGTGCCAGCAGCCCTGGACTAGCGGGGACCATCACAGATACGCAGTATTTT. It translates to CASSPGLAGTITDTQYF.

CDR3 bases: TGCGCCAGCAGCTTCGAGATCAATGAGCAGTTCTTC. Translated: CASSFEINEQFF. V is TRBV5-1 and J is TRBJ2-1; D call uncertain. Trimming took off 2 bases at V and 6 bases at J, with 6 bases between the two ends. CDR1 is SGHRS and CDR2 is YFSETQ in the germline V gene. The length of the CDR3 is 12 residues.

V and J are TRBV5-1 and TRBJ2-5; TRBD2 aligns across 11 bases. The CDR3 is 18 amino acids. Germline V gene data show CDR1 as SGHRS and CDR2 as YFSETQ. Trimming at V came to 2 bases and at J to 2 bases, leaving 11 bases not matched to a gene. CDR3 sequence reads: CASSLGLAGLLLQETQYF. The CDR3 DNA is TGCGCCAGCAGCTTAGGACTAGCGGGCCTCTTGTTGCAAGAGACCCAGTACTTC.

The chain links TRBV29-1 to TRBJ1-1; D possibly corresponds to TRBD1 (6 bases). The germline gives CDR1 SQVTM, CDR2 ANQGSEA. The CDR3 length is 13 residues. Trimming pared 2 bases from V and 0 bases from J, leaving 7 bases between. The CDR3 DNA sequence: TGCAGCGTTGAATGGACAGTGAACACTGAAGCTTTCTTT. Amino acid sequence: CSVEWTVNTEAFF. Full variable domain (outside the CDR3, taken from reference TRBV29-1 and TRBJ1-1): SAVISQKPSRDICQRGTSLTIQCQVDSQVTMMFWYRQQPGQSLTLIATANQGSEATYESGFVIDKFPISRPNLTFSTLTVSNMSPEDSSIYLCSVEWTVNTEAFFGQGTRLTVV.

This clone was recorded only once. CDR3: CSVGRGYSGANVLTF. The CDR3 region has the DNA TGCAGCGTCGGCCGGGGTTACTCTGGGGCCAACGTCCTGACTTTC. The genes are TRBV29-1 and TRBJ2-6; D possibly corresponds to TRBD2 (5 bases). This CDR3 spans 15 amino acids. Germline V gives CDR1 SQVTM, CDR2 ANQGSEA. V was cut by 6 bases and J by 0 bases, with 12 bases left in between. The variable domain in full, with the rest retrieved from reference TRBV29-1 and TRBJ2-6, is SAVISQKPSRDICQRGTSLTIQCQVDSQVTMMFWYRQQPGQSLTLIATANQGSEATYESGFVIDKFPISRPNLTFSTLTVSNMSPEDSSIYLCSVGRGYSGANVLTFGAGSRLTVL.

This chain uses TRBV10-3 with TRBJ2-7; D is undetermined. Per the germline V gene, CDR1 is ENHRY and CDR2 is SYGVKD. The CDR3 is 15 residues long. Trimming pared 4 bases from V and 2 bases from J, leaving 15 bases between. The DNA of the CDR3 is TGTGCCATCAGTGGAGTTGAACGTAGTGCCTACGAGCAGTACTTC. It codes for CAISGVERSAYEQYF.